One sample yielded the 32 T cell receptor beta chains listed below, sequenced in a study of T cells after yellow fever vaccination. MiXCR, applied by TCRdb to the 5' RACE reads, yields one record per CDR3 protein. The table records about 400,000 distinct CDR3 sequences, 6.2% of them present only once. This sample comprised PBMCs, obtained 5 days after the yellow fever booster vaccination. The source of these receptors is a man younger than 45 who received the YFV17D yellow fever vaccine.

This clonotype has at least ten counts. The V call is TRBV20-1, the J call TRBJ2-7; D unclear. Per germline, CDR1 DFQATT and CDR2 SNEGSKA (reference sequence). The CDR3 runs to 12 residues. The V end was cut by 4 bases, the J end by 5 bases, with 12 bases between. CDR3 residues: CSAMREDHEQYF. In nucleotides, the CDR3 is TGCAGTGCTATGCGTGAGGACCACGAGCAGTACTTC.

This clonotype was detected ten times or more. This rearrangement joins TRBV20-1 to TRBJ1-5, with D tentatively TRBD1 (5 bases). Germline CDR1 DFQATT, CDR2 SNEGSKA (reference sequence). The CDR3 spans 13 residues. V shed 4 bases and J shed 4 bases, with 11 bases lying between them. As DNA, the CDR3 is TGCAGTGCTAAGTCGACAGAAAATCAGCCCCAGCATTTT. It specifies CSAKSTENQPQHF.

Points on this clonotype: Compared with germline, one end of the junction differs, possibly owing to a read error. V is TRBV7-9 and J is TRBJ1-1, with unresolved D. The CDR3 is made up of 14 amino acids. Per germline, CDR1 SEHNR and CDR2 FQNEAQ (reference sequence). The CDR3 DNA sequence: TGTGCCAGCAGCTTAGCAGGGAGTGCCACTGAAGCTTACTTT. As protein: CASSLAGSATEAYF.

The chain uses TRBV20-1 and TRBJ2-7, with D possibly matching TRBD2 (5 bases). The CDR3 runs 15 residues. The V end was cut by 0 bases, the J end by 6 bases, with 18 bases between. Germline lookup yields CDR1 DFQATT and CDR2 SNEGSKA (reference sequence). CDR3 sequence (DNA): TGCAGTGCTAGAGAGAACCTAAGCGGACGGGGCGAGCAGTACTTC. Translating gives CSARENLSGRGEQYF.

The chain couples TRBV7-8 to TRBJ2-1; unclear D gene. V dropped 5 bases and J dropped 2 bases, with 10 bases sitting between them. CDR1 is SGHVS, CDR2 FQNEAQ, per germline. The CDR3 is made up of 14 amino acids. CDR3 sequence: CASSHRPTYNEQFF. In DNA form, the CDR3 reads TGTGCCAGCAGCCATCGACCGACCTACAATGAGCAGTTCTTC.

CDR3 residues: CASKIAEGVEQYF. CDR3 bases: TGTGCCAGCAAAATAGCGGAAGGAGTCGAGCAGTACTTC. The chain joins TRBV2 to TRBJ2-7, with D possibly TRBD2 on 6 matching bases. The CDR3 runs to 13 residues. Germline CDR1 reads SNHLY; CDR2 reads FYNNEI. The V end was cut by 7 bases, the J end by 6 bases, with 16 bases between.

This clonotype occurred a few times. CDR3 sequence: CASSGQGSEQYF. The CDR3 nucleotides read TGTGCCAGCAGCGGACAGGGTTCCGAGCAGTACTTC. This rearrangement joins TRBV9 to TRBJ2-7; TRBD1 aligns across 7 bases. CDR3 size: 12 residues. V was pared by 3 bases and J by 6 bases, with 3 bases of the junction left unmatched. Germline-derived CDR1 and CDR2 are SGDLS and YYNGEE.

In this sample, this clonotype turned up a few times. The V call is TRBV10-1, the J call TRBJ2-3, with TRBD2 matching 14 bases. CDR3 length equals 17 residues. The junction had 10 bases not matched to a gene; V was cut back by 6 bases and J by 5 bases. The germline V gene has CDR1 WNHNN and CDR2 SYGVQD (reference sequence). The CDR3 is CASSGSRGTSGRDTQYF. The CDR3 DNA sequence: TGCGCCAGCAGCGGCTCAAGGGGGACTAGCGGGAGAGATACGCAGTATTTT.

This clonotype was recorded a few times. The rearrangement joins TRBV5-1 to TRBJ2-5, with D perhaps matching TRBD1 (6 bases). The CDR3 runs to 12 residues. V dropped 7 bases and J dropped 5 bases, with 12 bases sitting between them. Germline V gives CDR1 SGHRS, CDR2 YFSETQ. This CDR3 is CASSRDTETQYF. The CDR3, as DNA: TGCGCCAGCTCCCGGGACACGGAGACCCAGTACTTC.

The sample holds many counts of this clonotype. The chain couples TRBV5-1 to TRBJ2-6; D could derive from TRBD1 or TRBD2 (5 bases each). V lost 4 bases to trimming and J lost 2 bases, with 10 bases between them. The CDR3 is 15 residues long. Looked up from germline, CDR1 is SGHRS and CDR2 is YFSETQ. CDR3 in DNA: TGCGCCAGCAGCGGTCAGGGAGCTGGGGCCAACGTCCTGACTTTC. It encodes CASSGQGAGANVLTF.

There are many counts of this clonotype. The chain carries TRBV5-5 and TRBJ2-3; D is uncertain. Per germline, CDR1 SGHKS and CDR2 YYEKEE (reference sequence). There are 15 residues in the CDR3. Trimming stripped 0 bases from V and 3 bases from J, with 11 bases between. CDR3 sequence: CASSLVIAGTDTQYF. The CDR3 DNA follows: TGTGCCAGCAGCTTGGTAATAGCCGGAACAGATACGCAGTATTTT. The full variable domain, its missing parts supplied by reference TRBV5-5 and TRBJ2-3, is DAGVTQSPTHLIKTRGQQVTLRCSPISGHKSVSWYQQVLGQGPQFIFQYYEKEERGRGNFPDRFSARQFPNYSSELNVNALLLGDSALYLCASSLVIAGTDTQYFGPGTRLTVL.

This clonotype was seen ten or more times. V gene TRBV14 combines with J gene TRBJ2-6; no clear D gene. V lost 0 bases, J lost 0 bases, and 9 bases lay in between. The CDR3 totals 17 residues. Germline CDR1 and CDR2: SGHDN and FVKESK. The CDR3, as DNA: TGTGCCAGCAGCCAAGAACGAGCAATCTCTGGGGCCAACGTCCTGACTTTC. Protein: CASSQERAISGANVLTF.

This clonotype showed up many times. V gene TRBV7-2 combines with J gene TRBJ2-2, with D possibly being TRBD1 or TRBD2 (5 bases each). Germline loops: CDR1 SGHTA, CDR2 FQGNSA. This CDR3 has 14 amino acids. V dropped 5 bases and J dropped 6 bases, with 13 bases sitting between them. CDR3 protein: CASSPHLGAGELFF. CDR3 bases: TGTGCCAGCAGCCCCCACTTGGGGGCCGGGGAGCTGTTTTTT.

In this sample, this clonotype turned up a few times. The chain employs TRBV12-3 or TRBV12-4 and TRBJ2-2; 14 nucleotides agree with TRBD2. Trimming removed 5 bases from V and 4 bases from J; junction bases left unmatched: 6. The CDR3 sequence is 17 residues long. In DNA, the CDR3 is TGTGCCAGCAGTCCGGGACTAGCGGGAGTAGGCACCGGGGAGCTGTTTTTT. It codes for CASSPGLAGVGTGELFF.

The V call is TRBV5-1, the J call TRBJ2-1, with 9 bases lining up with TRBD2. Per germline, CDR1 SGHRS and CDR2 YFSETQ. V lost 6 bases and J lost 8; bases outside the gene matches: 12. The CDR3 is made up of 15 amino acids. The CDR3 DNA reads TGCGCCAGCAAATTTGGGGCGGGAGGGCCAGATGAGCAGTTCTTC. Encoded protein: CASKFGAGGPDEQFF.

This clonotype was seen a few times. V and J are TRBV12-3 or TRBV12-4 and TRBJ2-1, with a possible D match to TRBD2 (6 bases). The CDR3 runs to 15 residues. The V gene lost 1 base and the J gene lost 0 bases, with 7 bases spanning the gap. The CDR3 region is CASSLGEVSYNEQFF. The CDR3 DNA sequence: TGTGCCAGCAGTTTAGGGGAGGTCTCCTACAATGAGCAGTTCTTC.

The chain employs TRBV7-2 and TRBJ1-1; D gene unclear. The CDR3 length is 15 residues. Germline-derived CDR1 and CDR2 are SGHTA and FQGNSA. V was shortened by 2 bases and J by 4 bases, with 14 bases between the two germline ends. The CDR3 sequence: CASSLFLGWSTEAFF. For the CDR3, the DNA is TGTGCCAGCAGCTTATTTCTGGGGTGGAGCACTGAAGCTTTCTTT.

This clonotype occurred many times. The genes are TRBV6-1 and TRBJ2-7; perhaps TRBD2 as D (5 bases). The V end lost 8 bases, the J end lost 6 bases, and 14 bases lay between the germline ends. Per germline, CDR1 MNHNS and CDR2 SASEGT. This CDR3 comprises 12 residues. CDR3 region: CASGELRGEQYF. As DNA, the CDR3 is TGTGCCAGCGGGGAACTTCGGGGCGAGCAGTACTTC.

This clonotype was detected many times. The chain uses TRBV20-1 and TRBJ2-1, with TRBD2 identical over 9 bases. J gave up 5 bases and V 4 bases, and 12 bases lay outside the gene matches. The CDR3 has 16 residues. Germline values: CDR1 DFQATT, CDR2 SNEGSKA (reference sequence). CDR3 region: CSAILLAGTTHNEQFF. Written as DNA, the CDR3 is TGCAGTGCTATCTTGCTAGCGGGAACAACACACAATGAGCAGTTCTTC.

In its sample, this clonotype was seen a few times. The V call is TRBV6-2 or TRBV6-3, the J call TRBJ2-1; D may be TRBD2 (6 bases). Germline V gene lookup returns CDR1 MNHEY and CDR2 SVGEGT. Trimming left V 5 bases short and J 9 bases short, with 17 bases between. This CDR3 contains 14 residues. The CDR3 DNA reads as TGTGCCAGCAGTCCGTTGGGGGGTCGGGGTGAGCAGTTCTTC. Its translation: CASSPLGGRGEQFF.

This clonotype has more than one count but fewer than ten. The J gene is TRBJ1-1, the V gene TRBV25-1; no reliable D call. The length of the CDR3 is 14 residues. CDR1 is MGHDK, CDR2 SYGVNS, per germline. The V gene lost 0 bases and the J gene lost 4 bases, with 9 bases spanning the gap. In DNA, the CDR3 is TGTGCCAGCAGTGAATATTTCGAGGCCACTGAAGCTTTCTTT. Protein product: CASSEYFEATEAFF.

With respect to this clonotype: This may be a read error, as it is one base from a much larger clone. V and J are TRBV6-2 or TRBV6-3 and TRBJ2-7; either TRBD1 or TRBD2 may fit D (5 bases each). Trimming removed 0 bases at V and 9 bases at J, with 12 bases between. This CDR3 comprises 13 residues. Germline loops: CDR1 MNHEY, CDR2 SVGEGT. In DNA form, the CDR3 reads TGTGCCAGCAGTTACTCGAAGGGGAGCGTGCAGTACTTC. Translated: CASSYSKGSVQYF.

This sequence joins TRBV12-3 or TRBV12-4 and TRBJ2-1; D ambiguous. CDR3 length equals 14 residues. V gave up 2 bases and J gave up 7 bases, with 12 bases separating them. CDR3 DNA sequence: TGTGCCAGCAGTTTATGGATCATGCGGAATGAGCAGTTCTTC. Its translation is CASSLWIMRNEQFF.

This chain joins TRBV20-1 and TRBJ2-5; tentative D call: TRBD2 (7 bases). The CDR3 has 14 amino acids. V lost 0 bases and J lost 2, with 10 bases in between. The germline V gene has CDR1 DFQATT and CDR2 SNEGSKA (reference sequence). The CDR3 coding sequence is TGCAGTGCTAGAGATCGGGGGGCACAAGAGACCCAGTACTTC. It encodes CSARDRGAQETQYF.

V usage is TRBV7-6 and J usage is TRBJ1-1; the D is unclear. V gave up 7 bases and J gave up 2 bases, with 11 bases separating them. Germline V gives CDR1 SGHVS, CDR2 FNYEAQ. The CDR3 length is 13 residues. Here the CDR3 DNA reads TGTGCCAGCACCCCCTACCCCAACACTGAAGCTTTCTTT. Translation gives CASTPYPNTEAFF.

This clonotype was counted only a few times. J is TRBJ2-5 and V is TRBV4-2, with no clear D. The CDR3 runs 16 residues. CDR1 and CDR2 (germline): LGHNA, YNFKEQ. V gave up 0 bases and J gave up 0 bases, with 11 bases separating them. The CDR3 DNA sequence: TGTGCCAGCAGCCAAGACCGGCACTCGTACCAAGAGACCCAGTACTTC. Amino acid sequence: CASSQDRHSYQETQYF.

This clonotype turned up a few times. The rearrangement joins TRBV7-2 to TRBJ2-7, with 8 nucleotides matching TRBD2. From germline, CDR1 is SGHTA and CDR2 FQGNSA. V lost 4 bases and J lost 4; bases outside the gene matches: 9. This CDR3 spans 15 amino acids. As DNA, the CDR3 is TGTGCCAGCAGCTCTTTAGCGGGACTTCAATACGAGCAGTACTTC. Its translation is CASSSLAGLQYEQYF. The full variable domain, rest sourced from reference TRBV7-2 and TRBJ2-7, is GAGVSQSPSNKVTEKGKDVELRCDPISGHTALYWYRQSLGQGLEFLIYFQGNSAPDKSGLPSDRFSAERTGGSVSTLTIQRTQQEDSAVYLCASSSLAGLQYEQYFGPGTRLTVT.

This clonotype was counted a few times. CDR3 residues: CASSGSVYNEQFF. The CDR3, as DNA: TGTGCCAGCAGCGGTAGCGTCTACAATGAGCAGTTCTTC. The V gene is TRBV12-3 or TRBV12-4, the J gene TRBJ2-1; possibly TRBD2 for D (5 bases). The CDR3 spans 13 residues. With 6 bases removed from V and 3 bases from J, the gap between germline ends came to 9 bases.

This chain links TRBV4-3 with TRBJ2-5; D is perhaps TRBD1 (6 bases). Germline V lookup: CDR1 LGHNA, CDR2 YSLEER. V was cut by 0 bases and J by 3 bases, with 17 bases left in between. This CDR3 is 17 amino acids long. This chain's CDR3 is CASSQDRTRTVEETQYF. Written as DNA, the CDR3 is TGCGCCAGCAGCCAAGATCGAACAAGGACAGTAGAAGAGACCCAGTACTTC.

This clonotype came up a few times. This chain links TRBV7-8 with TRBJ2-2; 9 bases fit TRBD2. Trimming cost V 1 base and J 5 bases; bases outside gene matches: 5. The CDR3 has 16 amino acids. Germline V CDR1 and CDR2: SGHVS, FQNEAQ. The CDR3 reads CASSLGGTSRTGELFF. The CDR3 bases are TGTGCCAGCAGCTTAGGGGGGACTAGCCGAACCGGGGAGCTGTTTTTT.

This clonotype was seen a few times. The chain couples TRBV15 to TRBJ2-2; D gene uncertain. With 4 bases removed from V and 1 base from J, the gap between germline ends came to 7 bases. Germline CDR1 reads LNHNV; CDR2 reads YYDKDF (reference sequence). The CDR3 length is 14 residues. In nucleotides, the CDR3 is TGTGCCACCAGCAAAGCGATGAACACCGGGGAGCTGTTTTTT. Translating gives CATSKAMNTGELFF. The full variable domain, with the rest looked up from reference TRBV15 and TRBJ2-2, is DAMVIQNPRYQVTQFGKPVTLSCSQTLNHNVMYWYQQKSSQAPKLLFHYYDKDFNNEADTPDNFQSRRPNTSFCFLDIRSPGLGDTAMYLCATSKAMNTGELFFGEGSRLTVL.

This clonotype was detected a few times. V gene TRBV7-9 combines with J gene TRBJ2-7; D is possibly TRBD1 (5 bases). The CDR3 consists of 10 residues. Germline V gene lookup returns CDR1 SEHNR and CDR2 FQNEAQ (reference sequence). The CDR3 loop is CAQGTYEQYF. CDR3 in DNA: TGTGCGCAGGGTACCTACGAGCAGTACTTC.